This TCR beta chain was found in a study of tumor-infiltrating lymphocytes in oesophageal squamous cell carcinoma. This clonotype has more than one count but fewer than ten. MiXCR, applied by TCRdb to the PCR reads, yields one record per CDR3 protein. The sample has roughly 10,000 distinct CDR3 sequences; about three fifths are singletons. The TCR was taken from a male donor with esophageal squamous cell carcinoma. Input material: esophageal tumor tissue.

The CDR3 sequence is CASSLMSSGANVLTF. CDR3 sequence (DNA): TGTGCCAGCAGCTTAATGTCCTCTGGGGCCAACGTCCTGACTTTC. This chain uses TRBV7-3 with TRBJ2-6; no reliable D call. The CDR3 sequence is 15 residues long. V lost 1 base to trimming and J lost 0 bases, with 4 bases between them. Germline-derived CDR1 and CDR2 are SGHTA and FQGTGA.